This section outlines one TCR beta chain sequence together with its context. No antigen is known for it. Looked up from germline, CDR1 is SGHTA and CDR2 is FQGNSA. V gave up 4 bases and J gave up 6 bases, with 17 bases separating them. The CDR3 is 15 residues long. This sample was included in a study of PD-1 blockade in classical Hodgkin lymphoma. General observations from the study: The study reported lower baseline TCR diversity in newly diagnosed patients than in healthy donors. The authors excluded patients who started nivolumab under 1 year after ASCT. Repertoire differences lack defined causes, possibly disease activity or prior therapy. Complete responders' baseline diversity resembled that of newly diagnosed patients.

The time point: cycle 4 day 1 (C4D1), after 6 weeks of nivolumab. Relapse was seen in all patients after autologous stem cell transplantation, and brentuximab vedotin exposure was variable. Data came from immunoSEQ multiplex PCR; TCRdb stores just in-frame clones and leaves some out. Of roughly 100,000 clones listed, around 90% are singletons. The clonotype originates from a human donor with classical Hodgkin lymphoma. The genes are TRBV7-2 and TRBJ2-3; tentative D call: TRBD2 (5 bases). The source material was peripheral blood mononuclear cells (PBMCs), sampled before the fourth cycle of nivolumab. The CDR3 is CASSSSRGQGDTQYF. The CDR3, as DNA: TGTGCCAGCAGCTCGAGCCGGGGTCAAGGGGATACGCAGTATTTT.